Described below is a single T cell receptor (beta chain) sequence and its context. Its antigen is still unknown. This entry is derived from a study of regulatory T cells in long-lasting Graves disease. Broader study findings: TRBV28, TRBJ1-2 and TRBJ2-5 were favored in persistent disease.

Trimming removed 5 bases from V and 2 bases from J, with 6 bases in between. The germline CDR1 and CDR2 sequences are SGDLS and YYNGEE. The CDR3 extends over 12 amino acids. Time point given: newly diagnosed GD, antithyroid drugs for less than 3 months. With RNA extracted from PBMCs as input, the TCR library was made. The authors built TCR beta libraries using iRepertoire HTBI primers and Arm-PCR of CDR3 regions. Using its own MiXCR run on the multiplex PCR reads, TCRdb lists one record per CDR3 protein. The table lists about 430,000 distinct CDR3 sequences, about 15% of them singletons, with approximately 7.6% in the top ten. The same sample was also studied in work on T cells in Graves' hyperthyroidism and ophthalmopathy. That publication notes: Based on clinical symptoms, serum thyroxine and TRAb, thyroid ultrasound and orbital computed tomography, diagnoses were reached.

This sequence was found in a woman between 40 and 50 years old with Graves disease. The V call is TRBV9, the J call TRBJ2-3; D uncertain. The specimen comprised peripheral blood mononuclear cells (PBMCs), sampled at new diagnosis, from a patient treated with antithyroid drugs. The CDR3 coding sequence is TGTGCCAGCAGGGGCAACACAGATACGCAGTATTTT. It specifies CASRGNTDTQYF.